This TCR beta chain was captured by sequencing in a study of shared clonotypes between healthy human individuals. Study results and limitations: Incomplete sequencing of sorted subsets was indicated by rarefaction despite large depth. As a rule, naive subsets had a larger estimated richness than memory subsets.

Donors comprised healthy HIV-negative adults lacking recent acute infections or vaccinations. A remark on this clone: The antigen remains undetermined.

This CDR3 has 15 amino acids. CDR1 GTSNPN and CDR2 SVGIG come from the germline V gene (reference sequence). Between the trimmed V and J ends, which lost 0 bases and 7 bases, there was a span of 13 bases. The authors ran the assay at deep level. The method was immunoSEQ multiplex PCR; TCRdb's version includes in-frame clones alone and lacks a portion of them. The sample includes about 1 million clones, more than 65% of them seen just once. The sequencing input was memory CD4+ T cells sorted from blood. Subset given: CD45RA-negative fraction. The V and J genes are TRBV30 and TRBJ1-6; D ambiguous. The sequence was obtained from a man aged 18-30 years in good health. CDR3 sequence (DNA): TGTGCCTGGAGTGTACTGGTGGACGGGAATTCACCCCTCCACTTT. Its protein is CAWSVLVDGNSPLHF.